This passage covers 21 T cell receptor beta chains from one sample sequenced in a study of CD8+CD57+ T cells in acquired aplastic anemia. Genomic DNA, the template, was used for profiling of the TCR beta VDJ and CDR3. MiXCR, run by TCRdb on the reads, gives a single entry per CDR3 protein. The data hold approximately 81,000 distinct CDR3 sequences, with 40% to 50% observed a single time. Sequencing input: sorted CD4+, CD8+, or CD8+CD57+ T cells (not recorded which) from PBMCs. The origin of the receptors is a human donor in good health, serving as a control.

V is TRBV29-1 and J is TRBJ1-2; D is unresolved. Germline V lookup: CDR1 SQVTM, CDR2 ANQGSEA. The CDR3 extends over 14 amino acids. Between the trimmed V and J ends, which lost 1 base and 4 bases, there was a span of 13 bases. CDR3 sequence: CSVEGGNRRYGYTF. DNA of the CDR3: TGCAGCGTTGAAGGCGGGAACAGACGCTATGGCTACACCTTC.

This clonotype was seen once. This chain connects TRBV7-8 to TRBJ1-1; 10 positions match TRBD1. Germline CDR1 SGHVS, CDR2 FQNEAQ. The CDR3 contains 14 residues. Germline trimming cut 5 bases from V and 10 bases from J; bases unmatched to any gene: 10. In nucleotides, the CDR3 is TGTGCCAGCAGCATTTCCGGGACAGGGGCAGTAGCTTTCTTT. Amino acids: CASSISGTGAVAFF.

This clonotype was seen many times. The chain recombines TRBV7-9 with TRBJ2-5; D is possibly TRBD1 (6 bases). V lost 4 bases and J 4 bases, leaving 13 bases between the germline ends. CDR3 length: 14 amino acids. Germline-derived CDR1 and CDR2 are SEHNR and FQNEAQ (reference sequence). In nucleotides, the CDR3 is TGTGCCAGCAGCTCCCCAGGGGAACGAGAGACCCAGTACTTC. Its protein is CASSSPGERETQYF.

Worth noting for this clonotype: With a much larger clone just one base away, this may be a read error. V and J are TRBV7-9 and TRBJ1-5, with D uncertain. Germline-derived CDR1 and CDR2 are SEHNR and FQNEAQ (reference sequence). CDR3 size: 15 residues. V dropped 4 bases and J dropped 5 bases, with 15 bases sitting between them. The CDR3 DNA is TGTGCCAGCAGCTCAACGGCGAGCGGGGATCAGCCCCAGCATTTT. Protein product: CASSSTASGDQPQHF.

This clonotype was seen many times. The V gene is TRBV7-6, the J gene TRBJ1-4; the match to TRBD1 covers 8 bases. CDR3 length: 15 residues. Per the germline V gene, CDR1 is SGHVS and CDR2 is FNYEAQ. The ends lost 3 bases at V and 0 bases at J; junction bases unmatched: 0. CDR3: CASSLTGATNEKLFF. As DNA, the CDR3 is TGTGCCAGCAGCTTGACAGGGGCAACTAATGAAAAACTGTTTTTT.

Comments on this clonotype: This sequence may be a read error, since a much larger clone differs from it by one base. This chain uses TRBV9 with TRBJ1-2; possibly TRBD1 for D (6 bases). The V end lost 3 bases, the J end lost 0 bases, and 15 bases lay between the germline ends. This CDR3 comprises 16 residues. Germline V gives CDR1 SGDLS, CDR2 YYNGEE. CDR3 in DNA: TGTGCCAGCAGCGGGGAGGGGGTGAGATCTAACTATGGCTACACCTTC. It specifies CASSGEGVRSNYGYTF.

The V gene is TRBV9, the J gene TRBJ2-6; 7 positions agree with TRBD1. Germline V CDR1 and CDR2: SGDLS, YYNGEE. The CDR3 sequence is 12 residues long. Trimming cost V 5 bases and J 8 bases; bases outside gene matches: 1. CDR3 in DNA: TGTGCCAGCAGGGACAGGTCCAACGTCCTGACTTTC. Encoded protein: CASRDRSNVLTF. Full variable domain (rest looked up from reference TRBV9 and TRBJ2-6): DSGVTQTPKHLITATGQRVTLRCSPRSGDLSVYWYQQSLDQGLQFLIQYYNGEERAKGNILERFSAQQFPDLHSELNLSSLELGDSALYFCASRDRSNVLTFGAGSRLTVL.

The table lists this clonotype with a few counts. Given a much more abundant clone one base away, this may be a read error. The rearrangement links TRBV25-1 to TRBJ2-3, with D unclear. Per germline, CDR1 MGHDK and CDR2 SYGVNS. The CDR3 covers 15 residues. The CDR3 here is CASGEASRLTDTQYF. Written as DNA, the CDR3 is TGTGCCAGCGGTGAAGCCTCCCGTTTGACAGATACGCAGTATTTT.

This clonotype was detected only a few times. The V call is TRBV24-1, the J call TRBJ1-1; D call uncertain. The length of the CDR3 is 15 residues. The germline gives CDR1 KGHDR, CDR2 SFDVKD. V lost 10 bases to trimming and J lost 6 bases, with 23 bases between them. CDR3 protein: CATPANSATSAEAFF. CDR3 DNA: TGTGCCACACCGGCGAACTCAGCTACGTCCGCTGAAGCTTTCTTT.

The DNA of the CDR3 is TGTGCCAGCGAGGCCGGGTGGGACACTGAAGCTTTCTTT. Protein product: CASEAGWDTEAFF. V usage is TRBV25-1 and J usage is TRBJ1-1; D call uncertain. This CDR3 region has 13 residues. Between the trimmed V and J ends, which lost 8 bases and 3 bases, there was a span of 13 bases. Per germline, CDR1 MGHDK and CDR2 SYGVNS.

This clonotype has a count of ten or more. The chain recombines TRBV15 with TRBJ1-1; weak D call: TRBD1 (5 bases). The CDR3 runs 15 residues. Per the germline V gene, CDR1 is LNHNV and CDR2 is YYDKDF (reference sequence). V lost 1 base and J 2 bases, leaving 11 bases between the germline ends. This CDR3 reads CATSRARQLNTEAFF. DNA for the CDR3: TGTGCCACCAGCAGAGCCCGACAGCTAAACACTGAAGCTTTCTTT.

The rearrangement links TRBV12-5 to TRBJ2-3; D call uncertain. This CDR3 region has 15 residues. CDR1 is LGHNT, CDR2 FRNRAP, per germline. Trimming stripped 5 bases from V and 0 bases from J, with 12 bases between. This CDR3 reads CASGRPADSTDTQYF. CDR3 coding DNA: TGTGCTAGTGGTCGTCCGGCCGATAGCACAGATACGCAGTATTTT. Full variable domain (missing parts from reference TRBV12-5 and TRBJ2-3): DARVTQTPRHKVTEMGQEVTMRCQPILGHNTVFWYRQTMMQGLELLAYFRNRAPLDDSGMPKDRFSAEMPDATLATLKIQPSEPRDSAVYFCASGRPADSTDTQYFGPGTRLTVL.

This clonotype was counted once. The CDR3 region is CASSDSSGGGGETQYF. CDR3 bases: TGTGCCAGCAGTGACTCGTCAGGGGGCGGAGGAGAGACCCAGTACTTC. This chain joins TRBV6-4 and TRBJ2-5; 8 bases line up with TRBD1. J lost 4 bases, V lost 0 bases, and 7 bases had no gene match. The CDR3 has 16 residues. Germline CDR1 reads MRHNA; CDR2 reads SNTAGT.

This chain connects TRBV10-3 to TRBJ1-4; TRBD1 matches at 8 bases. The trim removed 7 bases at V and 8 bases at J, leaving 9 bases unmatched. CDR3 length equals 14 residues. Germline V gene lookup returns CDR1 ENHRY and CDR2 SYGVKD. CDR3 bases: TGTGCCATCACCCGGACAGGGTATTGGGAAAAACTGTTTTTT. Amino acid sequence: CAITRTGYWEKLFF.

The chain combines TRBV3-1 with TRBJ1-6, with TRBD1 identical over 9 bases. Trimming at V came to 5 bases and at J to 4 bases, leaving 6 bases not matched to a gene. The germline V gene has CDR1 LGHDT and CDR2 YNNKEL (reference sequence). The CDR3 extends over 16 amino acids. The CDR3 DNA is TGTGCCAGCAGCTCCGGGACAGGGCAATATAATTCACCCCTCCACTTT. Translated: CASSSGTGQYNSPLHF.

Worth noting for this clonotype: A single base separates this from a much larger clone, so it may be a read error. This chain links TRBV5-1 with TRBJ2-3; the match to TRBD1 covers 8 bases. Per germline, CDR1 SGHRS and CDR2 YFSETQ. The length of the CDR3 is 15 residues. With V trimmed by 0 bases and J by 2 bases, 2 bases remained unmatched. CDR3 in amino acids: CASSLAGQVTDTQYF. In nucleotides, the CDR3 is TGCGCCAGCAGCTTGGCGGGACAGGTCACAGATACGCAGTATTTT.

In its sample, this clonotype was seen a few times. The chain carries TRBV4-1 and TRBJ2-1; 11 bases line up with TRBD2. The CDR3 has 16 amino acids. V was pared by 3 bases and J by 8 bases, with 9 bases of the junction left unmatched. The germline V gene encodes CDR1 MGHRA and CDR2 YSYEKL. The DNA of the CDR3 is TGCGCCAGCAGCCAGGAGACTAGCGGGGCTTCACATGAGCAGTTCTTC. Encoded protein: CASSQETSGASHEQFF.

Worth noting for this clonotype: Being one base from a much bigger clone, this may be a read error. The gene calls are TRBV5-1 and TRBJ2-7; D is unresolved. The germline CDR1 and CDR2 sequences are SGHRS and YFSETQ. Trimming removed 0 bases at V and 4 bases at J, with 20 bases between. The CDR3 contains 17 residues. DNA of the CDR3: TGCGCCAGCAGCTTGGCCGTTGGGTACCAGAATCAATACGAGCAGTACTTC. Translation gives CASSLAVGYQNQYEQYF.

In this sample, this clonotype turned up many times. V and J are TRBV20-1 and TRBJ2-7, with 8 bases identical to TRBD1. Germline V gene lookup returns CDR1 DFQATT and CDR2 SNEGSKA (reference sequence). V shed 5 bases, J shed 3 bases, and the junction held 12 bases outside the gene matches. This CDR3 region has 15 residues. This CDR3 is CSAQSTGGYLYEQYF. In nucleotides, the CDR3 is TGCAGTGCTCAAAGTACAGGGGGTTACCTCTACGAGCAGTACTTC.

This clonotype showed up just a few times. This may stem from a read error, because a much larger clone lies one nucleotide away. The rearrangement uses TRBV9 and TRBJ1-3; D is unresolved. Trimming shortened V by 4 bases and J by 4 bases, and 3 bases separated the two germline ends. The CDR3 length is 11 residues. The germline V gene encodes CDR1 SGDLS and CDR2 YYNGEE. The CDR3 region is CASSPGNTIYF. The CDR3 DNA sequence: TGTGCCAGCAGCCCCGGAAACACCATATATTTT.

The CDR3 bases are TGCAGCTGTCGTACGGCGAATGGCTACACCTTC. Protein product: CSCRTANGYTF. The chain couples TRBV29-1 to TRBJ1-2; D is undetermined. Germline-derived CDR1 and CDR2 are SQVTM and ANQGSEA. The CDR3 covers 11 residues. Between the trimmed V and J ends, which lost 8 bases and 6 bases, there was a span of 13 bases.